The 5 T cell receptor beta chains below all came from one sample that was sequenced in a study of cytomegalovirus exposure and HLA in healthy donors. In the PCR, 60 Vbeta and 13 Jbeta primers were used. Libraries were prepared by immunoSEQ multiplex PCR; TCRdb keeps only in-frame clonotypes and omits some of them. The table lists 90,000 to 150,000 clones, around 84% of them singletons, with 2.5% to 3.5% in the top ten. The sequenced sample was PBMCs. The receptors derive from a woman younger than 45 in good health and CMV-seropositive.

The chain is built from TRBV2 and TRBJ1-6; a possible D gene is TRBD1 (5 bases). The CDR3 is made up of 13 amino acids. V was pared by 7 bases and J by 9 bases, with 13 bases between. Germline CDR1 SNHLY, CDR2 FYNNEI. The CDR3 DNA is TGTGCCAGCATAGGGTTAAGGGGTTCACCCCTCCACTTT. Translated: CASIGLRGSPLHF.

The chain uses TRBV29-1 and TRBJ2-3, with 9 bases matching TRBD1. Germline V gene sequence: CDR1 SQVTM, CDR2 ANQGSEA. V gave up 6 bases and J gave up 2 bases; unmatched junction bases: 6. The CDR3 contains 14 residues. The CDR3 is CSVRGQGPTDTQYF. CDR3 in DNA: TGCAGCGTCCGGGGACAGGGCCCCACAGATACGCAGTATTTT.

J is TRBJ1-5 and V is TRBV29-1; perhaps TRBD1 as D (5 bases). V lost 7 bases and J 4 bases, leaving 11 bases between the germline ends. Germline loops: CDR1 SQVTM, CDR2 ANQGSEA. The CDR3 extends over 12 amino acids. The CDR3 spells CSAGEGNQPQHF. DNA of the CDR3: TGCAGCGCTGGGGAGGGGAATCAGCCCCAGCATTTT.

The V gene is TRBV11-2, the J gene TRBJ1-1; TRBD1 is a possible D gene (5 bases). V lost 2 bases, J lost 5 bases, and 9 bases lay in between. CDR3 length: 13 residues. The germline V gene encodes CDR1 SGHAT and CDR2 FQNNGV. CDR3 in amino acids: CASSLLEGTEAFF. In DNA form, the CDR3 reads TGTGCCAGCAGCTTATTGGAGGGGACTGAAGCTTTCTTT.

The chain links TRBV7-9 to TRBJ1-1, with 7 positions matching TRBD1. Germline V gene sequence: CDR1 SEHNR, CDR2 FQNEAQ (reference sequence). CDR3 length equals 18 residues. Unmatched junction bases numbered 20, after V lost 8 bases and J lost 2 bases. In DNA form, the CDR3 reads TGTGCCAGCCGCAGCTTAGGAGGAAAGGGACAGTTTAACACTGAAGCTTTCTTT. Protein product: CASRSLGGKGQFNTEAFF.